This T cell receptor (beta chain) was profiled in a study of blood T cell repertoires in COVID-19. Data came from immunoSEQ multiplex PCR; TCRdb stores just in-frame clones and leaves some out. The table includes about 160,000 clones, 80% to 90% detected once. The length of the CDR3 is 15 residues. V shed 1 base and J 2 bases; nucleotides not matched to a gene: 2. Germline CDR1 is SGHNT and CDR2 is YENEEA. The sequence was obtained from a young man with COVID-19, enrolled during active disease. The chain uses TRBV11-3 and TRBJ2-7; 10 bases are shared with TRBD2. Sequenced input: peripheral blood. CDR3: CASSLGTSGTYEQYF. The CDR3 DNA is TGTGCCAGCAGCTTAGGGACTAGCGGCACCTACGAGCAGTACTTC.